This note documents a single T cell receptor (beta chain) sequence. Its recognized antigen is unknown. It has no much larger one-base neighbor in the sample; base qualities were not kept. The sample belongs to a study of cytomegalovirus exposure and HLA in healthy donors (dated by TCRdb to about 2017). The study in broad terms: According to an earlier analysis of 587 of the donors, 200 million or so T cells yielded roughly 110 million unique TCR beta sequences and more than 250 Gb of sequence data. Across roughly 420 genotyped donors of the cohort, an average of roughly 200,000 unique TCR beta nucleotide sequences per donor were sequenced, and roughly 20% of those sequences were non-productive. An earlier analysis of 587 of the donors used high-throughput TCR beta sequencing to judge whether each TCR beta V gene segment behaved as functional or pseudogenic. Using immunosequencing, the study profiled T cell repertoires from approximately 700 subjects and related those repertoires to cytomegalovirus serostatus. Typing coverage differed by locus: A, B, C, DRB1 and DQB1 were typed in about 629-640 donors, DQA1 in about 500, DPA1 in 600 to 610, and DPB1 in 450 to 490. Class I and class II HLA loci were covered by the typing at four-digit resolution. In a later analysis, previously published TCR beta repertoires from 666 donors were re-analyzed and high-resolution HLA genotyping was added so that TCR occurrence patterns could be studied. The study aimed to test whether cataloging public T cell receptors could reveal signatures of past pathogen exposure. Five DR-DQ haplotypes were treated as single units for association and clustering because of strong linkage in the cohort. In a later genetic analysis, genome-wide SNP genotypes for about 55% of the roughly 700 donors were used, and that subset was treated as a discovery cohort. All discovery cohort repertoires had been generated using a single sequencing platform. Roughly 310 gigabases of sequencing data and approximately 85 million unique TCR sequences were included in an early release covering under 650 HLA-typed donors. The study combined high-throughput TCR immunosequencing, statistical association of individual TCRs with disease status, and machine learning to predict cytomegalovirus infection status. Among the roughly 400 genotyped donors, roughly 80% belonged to the genetic ancestry cluster associated with self-reported Caucasian donors. Rather than using new phenotypic data, the later analysis identified candidate immune exposures from TCR beta sequences and from how often those sequences occurred across donors. Donor age, sex, ethnicity and CMV serostatus were collected together with the repertoire data. Besides the first cohort of 550 to 750 subjects, a separate validation cohort made up of 120 different subjects was used.

The library relied on the immunoSEQ multiplex PCR assay. A mixture of 60 forward primers for TCR Vbeta segments and 13 reverse primers for TCR Jbeta segments was used in the multiplex PCR. The CDR3 region of rearranged TCR beta genes was amplified from genomic DNA with a multiplex PCR assay. On the Illumina HiSeq System, the amplified TCR beta libraries were sequenced as 87-base-pair reads. Processing in the source paper ran as follows. A later analysis counted about 80 million unique TCR beta chains across the 550 to 800 repertoires, and around 9.9 million of these chains were shared by at least two donors. Raw reads were error-corrected and collapsed into unique sequences by a nearest-neighbor algorithm in which closely related sequences were merged to remove PCR and sequencing errors. Alignment of CDR3 sequences to IMGT reference sequences was used to assign V, D and J gene segments. Each retained sequence needed at least a six-nucleotide match to both a V gene segment and a J gene segment. A rearrangement was called productive if the CDR3 had no stop codons and remained in frame with V and J, and every other rearrangement was called non-productive. Following IMGT convention, CDR3 was defined as the stretch from the second conserved V-encoded cysteine to the conserved J-encoded phenylalanine. The earlier analysis of about 570 of the donors excluded any sequence lacking an unambiguous match to a single V gene segment. In an earlier analysis of roughly 500 of the donors, V segments were called functional above 56.7% productive rearrangements and were called segregating when the between-donor standard deviation exceeded 5%. A statistical classification framework was developed to diagnose cytomegalovirus status using the catalog of TCR beta chain sequences. V and J gene assignment, in a later analysis, came from comparing TCR nucleotide sequences with IMGT/GENE-DB human TR gene sequences. In a later analysis, CDR3 sequences and most-parsimonious VDJ recombination scenarios were assigned using the TCRdist pipeline. In a later analysis, each TCR beta chain was defined by its CDR3 amino acid sequence together with its V-gene family, and reads without a unique V-gene family were excluded. A later analysis removed over 500 highly shared, low-generation-probability nucleotide sequences to deal with suspected cross-contamination and a sequencing artifact. A later analysis calculated a clonal expansion index for each public chain from normalized within-repertoire ranks of inferred template counts. In a later analysis, generation probabilities were computed with a VDJ recombination model fitted to out-of-frame rearrangements, and the resulting probabilities were checked against IGoR. In a later analysis, hypergeometric tests were used to score TCR-TCR, TCR-HLA and TCR-CMV co-occurrence, with a repertoire-size bias correction applied to TCR pairs. To estimate false discovery rates, a later analysis permuted the HLA or CMV assignments 20 times. In a later analysis, co-occurring TCRs were grouped with DBSCAN, and TCRdist sequence similarity was added when clustering was performed within HLA-allele-positive subsets. Repertoires with fewer than 30,000 or more than 120,000 public chains, plus five repertoires with anomalous nucleotide sharing, were excluded from co-occurrence clustering. Entries here come from immuneACCESS through TCRdb and include only in-frame sequences with V and J called. Some clones fail to appear in such tables; in the studies checked, an unresolved V gene covers under half of the shortfall, and the cause of the remainder is unknown. For V, J and clone size, that table is used; D and trimming come from the DNA. In all, the sample holds roughly 110,000 clones, and about 78% of those were seen once. 12% of the sample lies in the top ten.

The cohort consisted of approximately 690 healthy bone marrow donors. At the time of sampling, every cohort member was nominally healthy, though immune exposures that went unrecorded were likely present. The donor tested CMV seropositive and was one of the 289 seropositive cohort members. Every donor gave a peripheral blood sample, and the peripheral blood mononuclear cells from that sample were used for TCR beta sequencing. Genomic DNA was extracted from the blood cell samples with the Qiagen DNeasy Blood Extraction Kit. General findings and caveats noted by the study authors: Linkage disequilibrium might explain the correlated functional status among segregating V segments, but an unknown experimental factor could not be ruled out. The authors suggested that the approach could potentially be extended to other disease states and immunological phenotypes. The only immune exposure information available for the cohort was CMV serostatus. Presence/absence analyses assumed roughly uniform sequencing depth across donors, an assumption that may not hold. A few of the identified cytomegalovirus-associated TCR beta chains were confirmed in vitro to be specific for cytomegalovirus antigens. When HLA alleles, especially DR and DQ, strongly co-occurred, TCR associations were difficult to assign to individual alleles. In an earlier analysis of about 600 of the donors, most TCR beta V segments appeared in productive rearrangements about 87% or about 30% of the time, broadly matching IMGT annotations. A group of highly shared sequence variants was considered likely to be a technical artifact of the sequencing pipeline. At a false discovery rate of 0.05, a later analysis linked 15,000 to 20,000 TCR beta sequences to specific HLA alleles. In a later analysis, HLA-associated TCR beta chains were found to be more clonally expanded and to have lower generation probabilities than equally common non-associated chains. According to a later genetic analysis, donors in an Asian-associated ancestry cluster had fewer N-insertions in productive TCRs than the roughly 670-donor mean. A later analysis found that TCR association rates varied across HLA loci, with DRB1 alleles showing the most associated TCRs and HLA-C alleles the fewest. Most TCR sequences were seen in very few donors, while some public TCRs were found in many individuals. A further reported finding was that TCR beta sequences accurately predicted the HLA-A and HLA-B alleles for most subjects in the first cohort. Some IMGT-functional V segments, including TRBV6-2 and TRBV6-3, could not be distinguished by the 87-base-pair reads and were therefore excluded. HLA typing was unavailable for some donors at each locus, so association tests used only the typed subset. Only TCR beta chains were sequenced in this cohort, and the absence of alpha or paired-chain data limited detectable features. Because counts were too low, roughly 16 rarely observed V segments, including chromosome 9 orphons, were excluded from the earlier analysis of about 500 of the donors. In the study, some 160 TCR beta chains were listed as associated with cytomegalovirus. An association between a missense DCLRE1C variant and V-gene and J-gene trimming of TCR beta chains was found in a later genetic analysis and replicated in an independent cohort. According to a later analysis, most CMV-associated TCR beta chains appeared to be HLA-restricted, and the HLA associations seemed to be driven largely by CMV exposure. Several of the top co-occurrence clusters appeared to be linked to parvovirus B19, influenza, CMV and Epstein-Barr virus, according to a later analysis. The classifier was reported to diagnose cytomegalovirus status with high specificity and sensitivity in both the original cohort and the validation cohort.

The CDR3 sequence holds 15 residues, the cysteine and phenylalanine included. The kept DNA is CDR3 alone, 45 bases in frame from the first base. Germline trimming amounts to 2 bases on V and 3 bases on J, with 2 as the count of junction bases outside the gene matches. CDR1 and CDR2, looked up from the germline V gene (reference sequence), are GTSNPN and SVGIG. The TCR comes from a woman in her thirties or forties in good health and CMV-seropositive. In this chain, TRBV30 is recombined with TRBJ1-3, and TRBD1 matches 12 of the central bases. Sequenced material: PBMCs. The DNA sequence is given as TGTGCCTGGAGTTGGGACAGGGGGCTTGGAAACACCATATATTTT. The translation is CAWSWDRGLGNTIYF.